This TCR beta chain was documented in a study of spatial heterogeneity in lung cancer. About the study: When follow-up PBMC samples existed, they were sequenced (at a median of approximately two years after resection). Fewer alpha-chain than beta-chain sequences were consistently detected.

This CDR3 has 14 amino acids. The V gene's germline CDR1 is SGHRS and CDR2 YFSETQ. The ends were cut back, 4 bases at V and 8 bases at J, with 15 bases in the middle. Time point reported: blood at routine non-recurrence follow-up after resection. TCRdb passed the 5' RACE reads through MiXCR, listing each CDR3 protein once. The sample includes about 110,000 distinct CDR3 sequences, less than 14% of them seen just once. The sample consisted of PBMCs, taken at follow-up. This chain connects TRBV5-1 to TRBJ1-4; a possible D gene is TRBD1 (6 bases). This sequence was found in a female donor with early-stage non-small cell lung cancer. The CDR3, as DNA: TGCGCCAGCAGCCCAGCCGGGACAACAGAAAAACTGTTTTTT. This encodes CASSPAGTTEKLFF.